This entry lists 13 T cell receptor beta chains sequenced from one sample in a study of PD-1 blockade in classical Hodgkin lymphoma (dated by TCRdb to 2018 to 2021). The sample's time point, from its label and the paper: cycle 4 day 1 (C4D1), after five to seven weeks of nivolumab. Every trial patient had relapsed after autologous stem cell transplantation, and cohorts A, B and C differed in prior brentuximab vedotin exposure. Libraries were prepared through the immunoSEQ multiplex PCR assay. Imported from immuneACCESS, the table was reduced by TCRdb to in-frame sequences with V and J called. These copies leave out some clones; in studies compared against another copy, an unresolved V gene accounts for under half, and the cause of the remainder is not known. For this sample there are about 46,000 clones; under 80% appear just once. Together, the top ten hold more than 10% of the sample. The sample consisted of peripheral blood mononuclear cells (PBMCs), taken before the fourth cycle of nivolumab. The receptors were gathered from a human donor with classical Hodgkin lymphoma.

The rearrangement links TRBV14 to TRBJ2-1; no clear D. The CDR3 loop spans 14 amino acids. Germline values: CDR1 SGHDN, CDR2 FVKESK. V lost 0 bases, J lost 4 bases, and 7 bases lay in between. This chain's CDR3 is CASSQDLWYNEQFF. The CDR3 region has the DNA TGTGCCAGCAGCCAAGATCTATGGTACAATGAGCAGTTCTTC.

The J gene is TRBJ2-7, the V gene TRBV15, with 10 nucleotides matching TRBD2. The CDR3 runs 15 residues. CDR1 and CDR2 (germline): LNHNV, YYDKDF (reference sequence). The V segment lost 4 bases and the J segment 6 bases; nucleotides outside the gene matches: 9. The CDR3: CATSIGLAGEAEQYF. The CDR3 DNA follows: TGTGCCACCAGCATCGGCCTAGCGGGAGAGGCCGAGCAGTACTTC.

The chain links TRBV2 to TRBJ2-1; 9 bases align to TRBD2. CDR1 and CDR2 from the germline V gene are SNHLY and FYNNEI. The trim removed 10 bases at V and 5 bases at J, leaving 12 bases unmatched. The CDR3 is made up of 15 amino acids. CDR3 in amino acids: CANWATSGSNNEQFF. The CDR3 coding sequence is TGTGCCAACTGGGCGACTAGCGGATCAAACAATGAGCAGTTCTTC.

This clone has only a few counts. The V call is TRBV25-1, the J call TRBJ1-2; TRBD1 is a possible D gene (6 bases). CDR1 is MGHDK and CDR2 is SYGVNS in the germline V gene. CDR3 length: 12 residues. With 2 bases removed from V and 7 bases from J, the gap between germline ends came to 8 bases. CDR3 loop: CASSETGFGYTF. In nucleotides, the CDR3 is TGTGCCAGCAGTGAAACAGGGTTTGGCTACACCTTC.

CDR3 amino acids: CASELAGPDTGELFF. In DNA, the CDR3 is TGTGCCAGCGAACTAGCGGGGCCCGACACCGGGGAGCTGTTTTTT. V is TRBV6-1 and J is TRBJ2-2, with 10 nucleotides matching TRBD2. Germline V gene sequence: CDR1 MNHNS, CDR2 SASEGT. The junction had 6 bases not matched to a gene; V was cut back by 8 bases and J by 3 bases. The CDR3 extends over 15 amino acids.

The chain is built from TRBV2 and TRBJ2-2, with D perhaps TRBD1 (5 bases). CDR3 size: 14 residues. The ends were cut back, 1 base at V and 4 bases at J, with 7 bases in the middle. Germline CDR1 is SNHLY and CDR2 is FYNNEI. The CDR3 DNA reads as TGTGCCAGCAGTGAAGAGGGGCTCACCGGGGAGCTGTTTTTT. Translating it yields CASSEEGLTGELFF.

The V call is TRBV25-1, the J call TRBJ2-1; TRBD2 aligns across 9 bases. With 4 bases clipped from V and 6 bases from J, the junction kept 4 bases outside the gene matches. The CDR3 has 14 residues. Germline V gene data show CDR1 as MGHDK and CDR2 as SYGVNS. CDR3 DNA sequence: TGTGCCAGCAGTGTAGCGGGAGATGCCAATGAGCAGTTCTTC. Translating it yields CASSVAGDANEQFF. Full variable domain (rest looked up from reference TRBV25-1 and TRBJ2-1): EADIYQTPRYLVIGTGKKITLECSQTMGHDKMYWYQQDPGMELHLIHYSYGVNSTEKGDLSSESTVSRIRTEHFPLTLESARPSHTSQYLCASSVAGDANEQFFGPGTRLTVL.

The V call is TRBV27, the J call TRBJ1-1; 9 bases map to TRBD1. Germline CDR1 and CDR2: MNHEY and SMNVEV (reference sequence). With 5 bases clipped from V and 4 bases from J, the junction kept 8 bases outside the gene matches. CDR3 length: 15 amino acids. The CDR3: CASSPWTGVATEAFF. The CDR3, as DNA: TGTGCCAGCAGTCCCTGGACAGGGGTGGCCACTGAAGCTTTCTTT.

CDR3 region: CASSIDRGAQHF. In DNA form, the CDR3 reads TGTGCCAGTAGTATAGACAGGGGAGCCCAGCATTTT. V usage is TRBV19 and J usage is TRBJ1-5; a possible D gene is TRBD1 (6 bases). This CDR3 contains 12 residues. CDR1 and CDR2 from the germline V gene are LNHDA and SQIVND (reference sequence). V shed 0 bases and J shed 11 bases, with 8 bases lying between them.

The chain carries TRBV7-9 and TRBJ2-3, with D possibly being TRBD2 (6 bases). V was trimmed by 4 bases and J by 4 bases, leaving 18 bases between them. In germline, CDR1 is SEHNR, CDR2 FQNEAQ (reference sequence). There are 16 residues in the CDR3. The CDR3 bases are TGTGCCAGCAGCTCCCTACGTGGTTGGGGGGCAGATACGCAGTATTTT. It yields the protein CASSSLRGWGADTQYF.

This chain connects TRBV19 to TRBJ2-3; weak D call: TRBD2 (6 bases). Trimming stripped 5 bases from V and 4 bases from J, with 13 bases between. The V gene's germline CDR1 is LNHDA and CDR2 SQIVND (reference sequence). This CDR3 spans 14 amino acids. CDR3 in DNA: TGTGCCAGTAGTCCTTGGGGACTTTCAGATACGCAGTATTTT. Translating it yields CASSPWGLSDTQYF. The variable domain in full, with the rest retrieved from reference TRBV19 and TRBJ2-3, is DGGITQSPKYLFRKEGQNVTLSCEQNLNHDAMYWYRQDPGQGLRLIYYSQIVNDFQKGDIAEGYSVSREKKESFPLTVTSAQKNPTAFYLCASSPWGLSDTQYFGPGTRLTVL.

This rearrangement joins TRBV18 to TRBJ2-7, with D tentatively TRBD2 (5 bases). This CDR3 contains 14 residues. The germline V gene has CDR1 KGHSH and CDR2 LQKENI. V lost 3 bases to trimming and J lost 3 bases, with 12 bases between them. The CDR3 coding sequence is TGTGCCAGCTCACCGAGGGCGACTAACTACGAGCAGTACTTC. Protein product: CASSPRATNYEQYF.

This clone came up a few times. The V call is TRBV18, the J call TRBJ1-1, with 9 bases that match TRBD1. The CDR3 length is 13 residues. CDR1 and CDR2 (germline): KGHSH, LQKENI. Trimming cost V 6 bases and J 3 bases; bases outside gene matches: 2. This CDR3 reads CASSRDRDTEAFF. DNA of the CDR3: TGTGCCAGCTCTCGGGACAGGGACACTGAAGCTTTCTTT. The variable domain in full, completed from reference TRBV18 and TRBJ1-1, reads NAGVMQNPRHLVRRRGQEARLRCSPMKGHSHVYWYRQLPEEGLKFMVYLQKENIIDESGMPKERFSAEFPKEGPSILRIQQVVRGDSAAYFCASSRDRDTEAFFGQGTRLTVV.